This paragraph reports one T cell receptor beta chain. This table comes from immunoSEQ multiplex PCR, and its TCRdb copy is limited to in-frame clones, with some not included. The table includes 34,000 or so clones, 88% detected once. This sample was included in a study of PD-1 and CTLA-4 blockade in melanoma. Germline loops: CDR1 MNHEY, CDR2 SVGAGI. V was cut by 5 bases and J by 7 bases, with 15 bases left in between. The length of the CDR3 is 13 residues. The genes are TRBV6-5 and TRBJ2-7, with D maybe TRBD2 (6 bases). The source material was CD8+ T cells from peripheral blood, sampled from a patient given anti-PD-1 treatment. The TCR comes from a human donor with melanoma. DNA of the CDR3: TGTGCCAGCAGTCGAGGGGACTCCAGAGAGCAGTACTTC. Translating it yields CASSRGDSREQYF.